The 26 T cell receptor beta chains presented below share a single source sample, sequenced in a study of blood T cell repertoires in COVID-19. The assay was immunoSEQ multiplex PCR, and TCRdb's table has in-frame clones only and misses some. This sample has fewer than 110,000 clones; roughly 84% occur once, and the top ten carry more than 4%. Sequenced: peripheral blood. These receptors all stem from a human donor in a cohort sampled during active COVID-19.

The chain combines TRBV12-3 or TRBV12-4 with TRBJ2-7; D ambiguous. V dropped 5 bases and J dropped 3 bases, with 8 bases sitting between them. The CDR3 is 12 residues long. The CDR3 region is CASSIDFYEQYF. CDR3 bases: TGTGCCAGCAGTATAGACTTCTACGAGCAGTACTTC.

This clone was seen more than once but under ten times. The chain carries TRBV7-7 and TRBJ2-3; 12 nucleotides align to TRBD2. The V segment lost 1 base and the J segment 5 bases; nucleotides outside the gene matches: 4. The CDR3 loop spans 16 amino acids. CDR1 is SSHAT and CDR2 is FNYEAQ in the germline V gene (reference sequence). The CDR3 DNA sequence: TGTGCCAGCAGCTTAGGACTAGCGGGAGTGGAAGATACGCAGTATTTT. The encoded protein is CASSLGLAGVEDTQYF.

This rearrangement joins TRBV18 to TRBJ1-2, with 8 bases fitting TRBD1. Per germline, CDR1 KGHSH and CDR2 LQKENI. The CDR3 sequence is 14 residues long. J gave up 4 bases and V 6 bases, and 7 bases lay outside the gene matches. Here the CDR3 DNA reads TGTGCCAGCTCGATACAGGGGGTTTCCTATGGCTACACCTTC. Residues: CASSIQGVSYGYTF.

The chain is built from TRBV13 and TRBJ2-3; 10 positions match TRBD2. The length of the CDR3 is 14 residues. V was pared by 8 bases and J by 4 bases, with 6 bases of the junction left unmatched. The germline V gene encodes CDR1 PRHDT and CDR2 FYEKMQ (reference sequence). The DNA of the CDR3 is TGTGCCAGCGTCACTACTAGCGGGGCAGATACGCAGTATTTT. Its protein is CASVTTSGADTQYF.

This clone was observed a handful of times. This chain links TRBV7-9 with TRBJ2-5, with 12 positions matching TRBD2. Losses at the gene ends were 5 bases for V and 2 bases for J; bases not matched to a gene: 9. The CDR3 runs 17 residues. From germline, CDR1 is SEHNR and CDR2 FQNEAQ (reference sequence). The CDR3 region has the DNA TGTGCCAGCAGCCGTCCGGCTAGCGGGAGGGAACAAGAGACCCAGTACTTC. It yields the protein CASSRPASGREQETQYF. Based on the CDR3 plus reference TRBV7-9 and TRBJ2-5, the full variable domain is DTGVSQNPRHKITKRGQNVTFRCDPISEHNRLYWYRQTLGQGPEFLTYFQNEAQLEKSRLLSDRFSAERPKGSFSTLEIQRTEQGDSAMYLCASSRPASGREQETQYFGPGTRLLVL.

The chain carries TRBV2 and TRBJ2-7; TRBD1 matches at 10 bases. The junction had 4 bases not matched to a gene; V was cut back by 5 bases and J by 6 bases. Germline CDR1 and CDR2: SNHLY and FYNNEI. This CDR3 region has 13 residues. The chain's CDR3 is CASSSGTGVEQYF. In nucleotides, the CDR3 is TGTGCCAGCAGTTCCGGGACAGGGGTCGAGCAGTACTTC. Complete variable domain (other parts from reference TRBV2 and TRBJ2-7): EPEVTQTPSHQVTQMGQEVILRCVPISNHLYFYWYRQILGQKVEFLVSFYNNEISEKSEIFDDQFSVERPDGSNFTLKIRSTKLEDSAMYFCASSSGTGVEQYFGPGTRLTVT.

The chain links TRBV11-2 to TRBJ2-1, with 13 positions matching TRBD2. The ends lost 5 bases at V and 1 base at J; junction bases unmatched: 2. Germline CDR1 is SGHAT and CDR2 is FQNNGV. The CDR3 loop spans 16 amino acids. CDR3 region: CASSLLAGGSYNEQFF. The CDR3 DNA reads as TGTGCCAGCAGCCTACTAGCGGGAGGGTCCTACAATGAGCAGTTCTTC.

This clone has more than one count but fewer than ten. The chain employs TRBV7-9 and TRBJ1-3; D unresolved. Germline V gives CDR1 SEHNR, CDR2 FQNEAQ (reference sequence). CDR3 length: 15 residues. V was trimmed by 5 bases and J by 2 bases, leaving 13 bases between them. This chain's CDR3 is CASSPEVITGNTIYF. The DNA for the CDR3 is TGTGCCAGCAGCCCGGAGGTTATTACTGGAAACACCATATATTTT.

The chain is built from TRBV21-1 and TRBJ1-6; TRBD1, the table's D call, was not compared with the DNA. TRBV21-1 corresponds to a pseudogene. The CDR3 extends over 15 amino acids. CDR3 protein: CASSPGTVGRSPLHF. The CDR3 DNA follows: TGTGCCAGCAGCCCAGGGACAGTAGGCAGGTCACCCCTCCACTTT.

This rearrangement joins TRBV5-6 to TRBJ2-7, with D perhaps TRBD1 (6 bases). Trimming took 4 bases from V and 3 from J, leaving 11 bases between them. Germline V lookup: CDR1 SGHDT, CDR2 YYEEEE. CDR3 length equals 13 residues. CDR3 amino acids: CASSKDRYYEQYF. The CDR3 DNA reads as TGTGCCAGCAGCAAGGACAGATACTACGAGCAGTACTTC.

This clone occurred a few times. In DNA form, the CDR3 reads TGTGCCAGCAGTTTTCGCGGGGTGAGAAGCTCACCCCTCCACTTT. Protein product: CASSFRGVRSSPLHF. The chain couples TRBV28 to TRBJ1-6; no definite D call. Looked up from germline, CDR1 is MDHEN and CDR2 is SYDVKM. The CDR3 has 15 residues. V gave up 3 bases and J gave up 10 bases, with 16 bases separating them.

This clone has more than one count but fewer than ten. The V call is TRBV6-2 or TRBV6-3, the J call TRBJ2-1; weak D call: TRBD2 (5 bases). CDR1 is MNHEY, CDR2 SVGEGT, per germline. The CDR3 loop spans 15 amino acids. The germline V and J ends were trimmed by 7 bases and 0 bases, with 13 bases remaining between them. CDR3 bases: TGTGCCAGCAACCCCGGAGGTTTCTCCTACAATGAGCAGTTCTTC. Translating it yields CASNPGGFSYNEQFF.

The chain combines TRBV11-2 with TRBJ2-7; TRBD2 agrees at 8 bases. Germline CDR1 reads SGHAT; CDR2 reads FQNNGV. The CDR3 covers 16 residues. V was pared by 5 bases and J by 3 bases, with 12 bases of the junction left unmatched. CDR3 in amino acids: CASSLRAGAKIYEQYF. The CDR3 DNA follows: TGTGCCAGCAGCCTCCGAGCGGGAGCGAAGATCTACGAGCAGTACTTC.

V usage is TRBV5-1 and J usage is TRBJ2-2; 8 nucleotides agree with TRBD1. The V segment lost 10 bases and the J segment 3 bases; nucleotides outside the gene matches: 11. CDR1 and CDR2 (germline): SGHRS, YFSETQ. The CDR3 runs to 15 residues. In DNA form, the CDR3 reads TGCGCCGCTTCGGGCAGGGGGCCGGACACCGGGGAGCTGTTTTTT. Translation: CAASGRGPDTGELFF.

The CDR3 DNA reads TGTGCCAGTAGTATAGCCCTACTAGCGGGAGTATACAATGAGCAGTTCTTC. Translated: CASSIALLAGVYNEQFF. The chain uses TRBV19 and TRBJ2-1, with 11 bases fitting TRBD2. The germline V gene has CDR1 LNHDA and CDR2 SQIVND (reference sequence). Trimming at V came to 1 base and at J to 4 bases, leaving 6 bases not matched to a gene. The CDR3 is made up of 17 amino acids.

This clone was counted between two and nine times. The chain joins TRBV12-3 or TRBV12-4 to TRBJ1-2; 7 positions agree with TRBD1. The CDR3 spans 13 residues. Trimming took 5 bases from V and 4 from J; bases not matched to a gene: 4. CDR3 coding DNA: TGTGCCAGCAGTCCAGACAGGGTCTATGGCTACACCTTC. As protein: CASSPDRVYGYTF.

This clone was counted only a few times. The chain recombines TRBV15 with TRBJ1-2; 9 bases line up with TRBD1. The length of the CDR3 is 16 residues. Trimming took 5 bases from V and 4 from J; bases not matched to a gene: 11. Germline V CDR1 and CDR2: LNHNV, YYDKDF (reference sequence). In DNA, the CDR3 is TGTGCCACCAGCCCCTCCCCGGACAGGGGATTCTATGGCTACACCTTC. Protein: CATSPSPDRGFYGYTF.

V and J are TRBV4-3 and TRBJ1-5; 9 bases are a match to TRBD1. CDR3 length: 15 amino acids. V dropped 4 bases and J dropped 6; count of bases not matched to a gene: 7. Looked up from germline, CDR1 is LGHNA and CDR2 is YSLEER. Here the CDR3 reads CASSPTTGGGQPQHF. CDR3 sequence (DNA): TGCGCCAGCAGCCCAACTACAGGGGGCGGTCAGCCCCAGCATTTT.

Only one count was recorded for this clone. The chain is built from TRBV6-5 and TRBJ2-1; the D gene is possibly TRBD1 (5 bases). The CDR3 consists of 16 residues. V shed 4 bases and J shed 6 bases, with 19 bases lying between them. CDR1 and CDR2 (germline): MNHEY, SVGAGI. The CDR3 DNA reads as TGTGCCAGCAGTTCCGAAATGGGCAGGGTCGGCAATGAGCAGTTCTTC. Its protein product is CASSSEMGRVGNEQFF.

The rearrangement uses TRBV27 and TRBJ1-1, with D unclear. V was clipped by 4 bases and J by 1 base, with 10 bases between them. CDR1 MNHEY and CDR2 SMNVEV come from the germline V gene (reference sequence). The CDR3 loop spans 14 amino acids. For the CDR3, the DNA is TGTGCCAGCAGTTCACCCGCAGGGAACACTGAAGCTTTCTTT. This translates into CASSSPAGNTEAFF.

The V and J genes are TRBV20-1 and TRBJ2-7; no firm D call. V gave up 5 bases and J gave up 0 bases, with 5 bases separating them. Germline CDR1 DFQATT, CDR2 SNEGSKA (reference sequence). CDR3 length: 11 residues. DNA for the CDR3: TGCAGTGCTTCCCGCTCCTACGAGCAGTACTTC. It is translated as CSASRSYEQYF.

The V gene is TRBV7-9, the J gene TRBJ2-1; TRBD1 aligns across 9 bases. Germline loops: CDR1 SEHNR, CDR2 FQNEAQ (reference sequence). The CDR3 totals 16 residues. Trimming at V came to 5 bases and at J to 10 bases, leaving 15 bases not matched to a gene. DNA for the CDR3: TGTGCCAGCAGCACCGCCGGGACAGGGTCATCGGGAGAGCAGTTCTTC. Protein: CASSTAGTGSSGEQFF.

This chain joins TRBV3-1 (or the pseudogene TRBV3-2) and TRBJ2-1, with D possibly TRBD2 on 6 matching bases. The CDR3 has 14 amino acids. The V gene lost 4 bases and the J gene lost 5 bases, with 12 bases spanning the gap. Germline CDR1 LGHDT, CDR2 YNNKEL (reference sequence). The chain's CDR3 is CASSPPGGHNEQFF. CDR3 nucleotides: TGTGCCAGCAGCCCCCCAGGAGGGCACAATGAGCAGTTCTTC.

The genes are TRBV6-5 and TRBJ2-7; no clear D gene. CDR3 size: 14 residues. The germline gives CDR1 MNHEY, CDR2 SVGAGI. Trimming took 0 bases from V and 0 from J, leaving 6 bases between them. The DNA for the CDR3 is TGTGCCAGCAGTTACTCCTCTCGCTCCTACGAGCAGTACGTC. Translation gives CASSYSSRSYEQYV.

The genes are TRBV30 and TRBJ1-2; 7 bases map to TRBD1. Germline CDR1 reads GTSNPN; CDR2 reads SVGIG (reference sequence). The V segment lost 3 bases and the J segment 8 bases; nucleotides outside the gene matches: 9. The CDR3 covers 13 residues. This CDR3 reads CAWRRGGTDGYTF. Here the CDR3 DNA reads TGTGCCTGGAGGAGAGGAGGGACAGACGGCTACACCTTC.

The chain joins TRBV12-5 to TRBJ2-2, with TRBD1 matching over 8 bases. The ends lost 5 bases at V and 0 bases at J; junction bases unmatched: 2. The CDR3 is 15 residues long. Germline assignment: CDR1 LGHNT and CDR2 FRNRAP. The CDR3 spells CASGPGQANTGELFF. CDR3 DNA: TGTGCTAGTGGTCCGGGACAGGCGAACACCGGGGAGCTGTTTTTT. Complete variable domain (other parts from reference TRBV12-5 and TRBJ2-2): DARVTQTPRHKVTEMGQEVTMRCQPILGHNTVFWYRQTMMQGLELLAYFRNRAPLDDSGMPKDRFSAEMPDATLATLKIQPSEPRDSAVYFCASGPGQANTGELFFGEGSRLTVL.